This passage covers 21 T cell receptor beta chains from one sample sequenced in a study of cytomegalovirus exposure and HLA in healthy donors. PCR primers comprised 60 Vbeta and 13 Jbeta primers. The assay was immunoSEQ multiplex PCR, and TCRdb's table has in-frame clones only and misses some. The data hold about 160,000 clones, with 65% to 85% observed a single time. The material sequenced was PBMCs. The receptors stem from a woman between 45 and 65 years old in good health and CMV-seropositive.

The chain combines TRBV7-6 with TRBJ1-1; possible D gene TRBD1, 6 bases. The CDR3 length is 15 residues. Germline V gene sequence: CDR1 SGHVS, CDR2 FNYEAQ. V gave up 5 bases and J gave up 2 bases, with 15 bases separating them. CDR3 in amino acids: CASSLTPGHNTEAFF. CDR3 bases: TGTGCCAGCAGCCTTACTCCGGGACACAACACTGAAGCTTTCTTT.

V and J are TRBV28 and TRBJ1-1; TRBD1 matches at 10 bases. CDR1 MDHEN and CDR2 SYDVKM come from the germline V gene. V was pared by 7 bases and J by 0 bases, with 8 bases of the junction left unmatched. The CDR3 runs 16 residues. The CDR3 DNA follows: TGTGCCAGCACGGGGACAGGGGTCTCTATGAACACTGAAGCTTTCTTT. It codes for CASTGTGVSMNTEAFF.

This chain links TRBV9 with TRBJ2-7; D is uncertain. Trimming took off 0 bases at V and 3 bases at J, with 13 bases between the two ends. CDR1 and CDR2 from the germline V gene are SGDLS and YYNGEE. This CDR3 region has 15 residues. CDR3 nucleotides: TGTGCCAGCAGCGTAGCTGGAGACGCATACTACGAGCAGTACTTC. It yields the protein CASSVAGDAYYEQYF. The whole variable domain, remainder taken from reference TRBV9 and TRBJ2-7, is DSGVTQTPKHLITATGQRVTLRCSPRSGDLSVYWYQQSLDQGLQFLIQYYNGEERAKGNILERFSAQQFPDLHSELNLSSLELGDSALYFCASSVAGDAYYEQYFGPGTRLTVT.

V gene TRBV7-6 combines with J gene TRBJ2-3, with TRBD2 as a possible D gene (7 bases). Germline CDR1 and CDR2: SGHVS and FNYEAQ. CDR3 size: 14 residues. V was shortened by 5 bases and J by 2 bases, with 11 bases between the two germline ends. The CDR3 nucleotides are TGTGCCAGCAGCCGCGGGGGCGCCACAGATACGCAGTATTTT. This codes for CASSRGGATDTQYF.

This chain uses TRBV5-1 with TRBJ2-1, with D hard to call. The length of the CDR3 is 14 residues. Trimming pared 0 bases from V and 4 bases from J, leaving 8 bases between. Germline values: CDR1 SGHRS, CDR2 YFSETQ. CDR3 region: CASSLEYTYNEQFF. DNA of the CDR3: TGCGCCAGCAGCTTGGAGTATACTTACAATGAGCAGTTCTTC.

V usage is TRBV5-1 and J usage is TRBJ2-3, with 10 bases lining up with TRBD2. V lost 4 bases and J lost 1; bases outside the gene matches: 6. The CDR3 covers 16 residues. Germline values: CDR1 SGHRS, CDR2 YFSETQ. CDR3 in DNA: TGCGCCAGCAGCCCCCTCGGGACTAGCGGCACAGATACGCAGTATTTT. This translates into CASSPLGTSGTDTQYF.

The chain has TRBV27 and TRBJ1-4, with TRBD1 identical over 9 bases. Germline lookup yields CDR1 MNHEY and CDR2 SMNVEV (reference sequence). Germline trimming cut 6 bases from V and 10 bases from J; bases unmatched to any gene: 6. This CDR3 region has 13 residues. The CDR3 bases are TGTGCCAGCAGGTCCATGGACAGGGGAAAACTGTTTTTT. Amino acids: CASRSMDRGKLFF. Using reference TRBV27 and TRBJ1-4 for the parts outside the CDR3, the full variable domain is EAQVTQNPRYLITVTGKKLTVTCSQNMNHEYMSWYRQDPGLGLRQIYYSMNVEVTDKGDVPEGYKVSRKEKRNFPLILESPSPNQTSLYFCASRSMDRGKLFFGSGTQLSVL.

The chain links TRBV5-1 to TRBJ2-2, with 7 positions matching TRBD1. The CDR3 consists of 18 residues. Germline CDR1 and CDR2: SGHRS and YFSETQ. V lost 1 base, J lost 1 base, and 10 bases stayed unmatched. CDR3 in amino acids: CASSLHPSGQKNTGELFF. In nucleotides, the CDR3 is TGCGCCAGCAGCTTGCACCCTTCGGGACAGAAGAACACCGGGGAGCTGTTTTTT. The variable domain in full, with the rest retrieved from reference TRBV5-1 and TRBJ2-2, is KAGVTQTPRYLIKTRGQQVTLSCSPISGHRSVSWYQQTPGQGLQFLFEYFSETQRNKGNFPGRFSGRQFSNSRSEMNVSTLELGDSALYLCASSLHPSGQKNTGELFFGEGSRLTVL.

The J gene is TRBJ1-3, the V gene TRBV27; D unclear. V lost 3 bases and J 1 base, leaving 7 bases between the germline ends. CDR1 is MNHEY and CDR2 is SMNVEV in the germline V gene (reference sequence). There are 14 residues in the CDR3. The CDR3 DNA sequence: TGTGCCAGCAGTTTGAGAGGGTCTGGAAACACCATATATTTT. It codes for CASSLRGSGNTIYF.

The chain has TRBV5-1 and TRBJ2-3; a possible D gene is TRBD1 (6 bases). The V end was cut by 6 bases, the J end by 2 bases, with 16 bases between. CDR3 length: 15 amino acids. Germline V gene lookup returns CDR1 SGHRS and CDR2 YFSETQ. The CDR3, as DNA: TGCGCCAGCACCCAAGATACAGGGCTCACAGATACGCAGTATTTT. Protein: CASTQDTGLTDTQYF.

V and J are TRBV29-1 and TRBJ1-3; 9 bases match TRBD1. The CDR3 length is 14 residues. Germline V gene lookup returns CDR1 SQVTM and CDR2 ANQGSEA. V shed 1 base and J 3 bases; nucleotides not matched to a gene: 1. This CDR3 is CSVEGDRDGNTIYF. The CDR3 nucleotides are TGCAGCGTTGAAGGGGACAGGGATGGAAACACCATATATTTT.

The table lists this clone with a few counts. The gene calls are TRBV6-6 and TRBJ1-5, with 10 bases fitting TRBD1. The V and J ends lost 6 bases and 6 bases, in that order; junction bases with no gene match: 5. CDR3 length equals 14 residues. Per the germline V gene, CDR1 is MNHNY and CDR2 is SVGAGI (reference sequence). The CDR3 DNA follows: TGTGCCAGCAGGAGAGACAGGGGGCCTCAGCCCCAGCATTTT. This encodes CASRRDRGPQPQHF.

This clone was detected a few times. This sequence joins TRBV5-1 and TRBJ1-1; D is possibly TRBD1 (5 bases). In germline, CDR1 is SGHRS, CDR2 YFSETQ. The CDR3 totals 15 residues. V was trimmed by 4 bases and J by 2 bases, leaving 15 bases between them. This CDR3 reads CASSGEGRGNTEAFF. CDR3 nucleotides: TGCGCCAGCAGCGGAGAGGGGAGGGGAAACACTGAAGCTTTCTTT. The whole variable domain, remainder taken from reference TRBV5-1 and TRBJ1-1, is KAGVTQTPRYLIKTRGQQVTLSCSPISGHRSVSWYQQTPGQGLQFLFEYFSETQRNKGNFPGRFSGRQFSNSRSEMNVSTLELGDSALYLCASSGEGRGNTEAFFGQGTRLTVV.

The chain employs TRBV6-1 and TRBJ1-1; tentative D call: TRBD1 (6 bases). Trimming cost V 4 bases and J 1 base, with 10 bases left between them. Germline V lookup: CDR1 MNHNS, CDR2 SASEGT. The length of the CDR3 is 14 residues. Here the CDR3 DNA reads TGTGCCAGCAGTGTGGGACACCGGAACACTGAAGCTTTCTTT. This sequence encodes CASSVGHRNTEAFF.

The CDR3 nucleotides read TGTGCCATCAGGCCCGGGGACAGCCTAGGAGGCAATCAGCCCCAGCATTTT. Translated: CAIRPGDSLGGNQPQHF. The rearrangement uses TRBV10-3 and TRBJ1-5; 7 bases agree with TRBD1. The CDR3 has 17 residues. The ends lost 6 bases at V and 2 bases at J; junction bases unmatched: 13. Germline CDR1 and CDR2: ENHRY and SYGVKD.

CDR3 loop: CASSSHRVNTEAFF. DNA for the CDR3: TGTGCCAGCAGTTCCCACAGGGTGAACACTGAAGCTTTCTTT. V and J are TRBV27 and TRBJ1-1, with D perhaps TRBD1 (6 bases). In germline, CDR1 is MNHEY, CDR2 SMNVEV (reference sequence). The CDR3 runs 14 residues. V dropped 4 bases and J dropped 0 bases, with 9 bases sitting between them.

The CDR3 region has the DNA TGTGCCAGTAGTATCACAACCGACTATGGCTACACCTTC. It encodes CASSITTDYGYTF. The chain employs TRBV19 and TRBJ1-2; D ambiguous. Germline CDR1 is LNHDA and CDR2 is SQIVND (reference sequence). V was shortened by 3 bases and J by 3 bases, with 8 bases between the two germline ends. The CDR3 is made up of 13 amino acids.

The chain joins TRBV5-1 to TRBJ2-3; 9 bases agree with TRBD2. Germline V gives CDR1 SGHRS, CDR2 YFSETQ. The ends lost 3 bases at V and 3 bases at J; junction bases unmatched: 5. CDR3 length: 15 amino acids. CDR3: CASSSRGGRTDTQYF. CDR3 DNA sequence: TGCGCCAGCAGCTCGCGGGGGGGCCGGACAGATACGCAGTATTTT.

This clone was detected once. This rearrangement joins TRBV19 to TRBJ1-5; 8 nucleotides agree with TRBD1. This CDR3 is 17 amino acids long. J lost 4 bases, V lost 2 bases, and 10 bases had no gene match. CDR1 and CDR2 from the germline V gene are LNHDA and SQIVND (reference sequence). The CDR3 nucleotides are TGTGCCAGTAGTATAAGATCAGGGACAGGACGAAATCAGCCCCAGCATTTT. This gives the protein CASSIRSGTGRNQPQHF.

The chain recombines TRBV6-5 with TRBJ2-3, with D possibly being TRBD1 (7 bases). Germline V gene lookup returns CDR1 MNHEY and CDR2 SVGAGI. This CDR3 contains 14 residues. The germline V and J ends were trimmed by 8 bases and 0 bases, with 12 bases remaining between them. In nucleotides, the CDR3 is TGTGCCAGCGGAGGGGGCTTAAGCACAGATACGCAGTATTTT. Translating it yields CASGGGLSTDTQYF.

The chain recombines TRBV13 with TRBJ2-3; 12 nucleotides match TRBD2. CDR3 length: 18 amino acids. Germline loops: CDR1 PRHDT, CDR2 FYEKMQ (reference sequence). V was pared by 4 bases and J by 4 bases, with 12 bases of the junction left unmatched. CDR3 bases: TGTGCCAGCAGCTCCTCAATTCCTAGCGGGGGGGCCCCAGATACGCAGTATTTT. This gives the protein CASSSSIPSGGAPDTQYF.